This T cell receptor (beta chain) is from a study of cytomegalovirus exposure and HLA in healthy donors. The CDR3 loop spans 15 amino acids. The V gene's germline CDR1 is MGHRA and CDR2 YSYEKL. V gave up 1 base and J gave up 4 bases, with 14 bases separating them. 13 Jbeta primers and 60 Vbeta primers were used for the PCR. TCRdb keeps only in-frame clones here, not all; method: immunoSEQ multiplex PCR. The table lists 150,000 to 200,000 clones, 81% of them singletons. The sequenced sample was PBMCs. The receptor's source is a woman under 30 in good health and CMV-seropositive. The chain couples TRBV4-1 to TRBJ2-7; TRBD1 is a possible D gene (6 bases). In nucleotides, the CDR3 is TGCGCCAGCAGCCAAGTAGCACAGGGTCTGTACGAGCAGTACGTC. Its protein product is CASSQVAQGLYEQYV.